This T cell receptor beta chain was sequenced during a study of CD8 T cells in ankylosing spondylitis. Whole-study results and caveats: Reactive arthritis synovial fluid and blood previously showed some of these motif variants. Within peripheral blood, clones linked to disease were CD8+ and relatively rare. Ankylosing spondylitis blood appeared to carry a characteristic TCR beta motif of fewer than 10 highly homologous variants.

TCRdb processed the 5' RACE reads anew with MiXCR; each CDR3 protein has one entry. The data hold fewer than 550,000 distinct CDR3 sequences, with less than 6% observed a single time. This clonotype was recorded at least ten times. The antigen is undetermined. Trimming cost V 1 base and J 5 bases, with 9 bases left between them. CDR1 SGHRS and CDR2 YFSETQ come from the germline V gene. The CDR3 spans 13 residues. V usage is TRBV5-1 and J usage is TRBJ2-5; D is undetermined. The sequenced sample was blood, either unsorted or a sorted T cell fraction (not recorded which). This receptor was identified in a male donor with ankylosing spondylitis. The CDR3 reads CASSLWFGETQYF. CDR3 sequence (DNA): TGCGCCAGCAGCTTGTGGTTTGGGGAGACCCAGTACTTC.